The entry below describes one TCR beta chain. What it binds is not known. The entry originates in a study of shared clonotypes between healthy human individuals. Germline CDR1 is MNHEY and CDR2 is SVGAGI. With V trimmed by 2 bases and J by 5 bases, 4 bases remained unmatched. CDR3 size: 15 residues. Whole-study results and caveats: Naive subsets, compared against memory subsets, generally had larger estimated richness values.

Study processing details: With immunoSEQ giving junction-only sequences and no quality scores, filtering differed. Sequenced by immunoSEQ multiplex PCR; TCRdb stores in-frame clones only, minus some. Clone size and V and J calls were adopted from that table, with D and trimming inferred from the DNA. The sample holds about 960,000 clones, less than 85% seen once. Sequenced sample: memory CD4+ T cells sorted from blood. As to subset: CD45RA-negative fraction. The TCR sequence derives from a man younger than 35 in good health. The genes are TRBV6-5 and TRBJ2-5, with TRBD1 identical over 11 bases. The chain's CDR3 is CASSYVGQGGETQYF. CDR3 sequence (DNA): TGTGCCAGCAGTTACGTGGGACAGGGGGGGGAGACCCAGTACTTC.